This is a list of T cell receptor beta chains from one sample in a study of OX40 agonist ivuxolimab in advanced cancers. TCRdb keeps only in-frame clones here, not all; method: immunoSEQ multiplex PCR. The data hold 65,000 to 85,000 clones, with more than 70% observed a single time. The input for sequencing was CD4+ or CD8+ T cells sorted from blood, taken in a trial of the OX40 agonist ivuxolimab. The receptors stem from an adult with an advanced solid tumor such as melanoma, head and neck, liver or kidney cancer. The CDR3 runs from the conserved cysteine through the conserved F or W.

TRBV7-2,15,CASSLWPGWNYGYTF
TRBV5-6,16,CASSSRRDRVPYEQYF
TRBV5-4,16,CASSSPQTTWGTEAFF
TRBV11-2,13,CASSPRGNQPQHF
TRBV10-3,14,CAISRGGDQETQYF
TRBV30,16,CAWSVVSPTGTEKLFF
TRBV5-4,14,CASSLGDRNEKLFF
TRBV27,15,CARRGGRTSTDTQYF
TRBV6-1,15,CASRVLGHVNEKLFF
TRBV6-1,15,CASIQDLGLNTEAFF
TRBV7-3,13,CASSATGGRGYTF
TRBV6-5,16,CASSYSIGGGFYGYTF
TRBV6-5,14,CASSYTDIGYGYTF
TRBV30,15,CAWSVHPGASGGYTF
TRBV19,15,CASSPTVTSTDTQYF
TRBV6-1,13,CAAGQNWNTEAFF
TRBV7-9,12,CASRSVDYGYTF
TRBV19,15,CASSAGLAVTGELFF
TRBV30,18,CAWSVRWQDRGLNTEAFF
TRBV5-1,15,CASSLTGEPNQPQHF
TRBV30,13,CAWDGQGLYEQYF
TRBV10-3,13,CAIKGGTNEKLFF
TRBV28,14,CASSQPGQGYGYTF
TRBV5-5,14,CASSLDQGNQPQHF
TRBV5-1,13,CASSLVANTEAFF
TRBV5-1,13,CASSPGTAYGYTF
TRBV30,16,CAWSVGQGTFQETQYF